The subject of this entry is one T cell receptor (beta chain). Its specificity is unknown. The record originates from a study of shared clonotypes between healthy human individuals. Within Nashville, Tennessee resided all donors, each a Caucasian adult. Data came from immunoSEQ multiplex PCR; TCRdb stores just in-frame clones and leaves some out. The data contain 2 million to 3 million clones, more than 85% of them seen just once; the ten biggest clones take up approximately 0.36%. CDR3 length equals 13 residues. V lost 7 bases and J lost 2; bases outside the gene matches: 4. Germline loops: CDR1 MNHNY, CDR2 SVGAGI (reference sequence). The study, taken as a whole, reports: Several donors shared around 5.1% of their naive CD4 clonotypes. How much donors shared clonotypes was expected to be affected by sequencing depth. It was the non-shared clonotypes that had lower generation probabilities than clonotypes shared by all four donors.

The TCR comes from a man younger than 35 in good health. Some clones in this sample may be carry-over from other donors' samples. The gene calls are TRBV6-6 and TRBJ2-7; the match to TRBD1 covers 8 bases. The sample taken for sequencing was naive CD4+ T cells from PBMCs. Subset given: CD45RA+ positively selected. CDR3 region: CASTRDRTYEQYF. The CDR3 DNA sequence: TGTGCCAGCACCAGGGACAGGACCTACGAGCAGTACTTC.